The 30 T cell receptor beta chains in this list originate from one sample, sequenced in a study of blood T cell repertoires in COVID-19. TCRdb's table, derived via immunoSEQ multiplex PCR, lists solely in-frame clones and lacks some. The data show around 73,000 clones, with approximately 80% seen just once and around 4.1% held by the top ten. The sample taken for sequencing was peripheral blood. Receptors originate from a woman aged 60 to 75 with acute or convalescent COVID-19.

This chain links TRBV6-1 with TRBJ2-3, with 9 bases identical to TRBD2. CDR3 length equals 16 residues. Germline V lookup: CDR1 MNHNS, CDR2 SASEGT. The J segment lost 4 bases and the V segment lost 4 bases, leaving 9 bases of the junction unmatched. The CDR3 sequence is CASSVVAGDVSDTQYF. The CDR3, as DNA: TGTGCCAGCAGTGTAGTAGCGGGAGACGTATCAGATACGCAGTATTTT.

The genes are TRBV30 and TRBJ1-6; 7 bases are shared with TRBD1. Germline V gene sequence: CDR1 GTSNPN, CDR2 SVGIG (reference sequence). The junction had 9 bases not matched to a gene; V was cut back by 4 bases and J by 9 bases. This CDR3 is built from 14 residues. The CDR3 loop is CAWTPQGVSSPLHF. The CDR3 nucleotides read TGTGCCTGGACTCCTCAGGGGGTTAGTTCACCCCTCCACTTT.

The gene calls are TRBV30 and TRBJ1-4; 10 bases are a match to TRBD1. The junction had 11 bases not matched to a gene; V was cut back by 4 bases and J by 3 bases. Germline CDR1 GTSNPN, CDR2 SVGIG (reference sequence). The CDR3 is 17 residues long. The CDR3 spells CAWNPEGQGISNEKLFF. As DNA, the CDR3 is TGTGCCTGGAACCCAGAGGGACAGGGGATTTCTAATGAAAAACTGTTTTTT.

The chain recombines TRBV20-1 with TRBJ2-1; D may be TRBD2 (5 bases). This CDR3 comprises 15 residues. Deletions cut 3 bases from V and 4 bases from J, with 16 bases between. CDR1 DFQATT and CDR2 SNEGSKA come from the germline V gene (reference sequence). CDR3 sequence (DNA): TGCAGTGCTAGTGGTGAGGGAGCGTCGTACAATGAGCAGTTCTTC. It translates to CSASGEGASYNEQFF.

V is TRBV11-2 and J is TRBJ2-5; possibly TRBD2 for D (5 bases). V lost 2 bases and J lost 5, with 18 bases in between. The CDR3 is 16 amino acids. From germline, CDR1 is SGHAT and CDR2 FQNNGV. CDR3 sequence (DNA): TGTGCCAGCAGCTTATACGTTACGAGGGAATGGGAGACCCAGTACTTC. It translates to CASSLYVTREWETQYF.

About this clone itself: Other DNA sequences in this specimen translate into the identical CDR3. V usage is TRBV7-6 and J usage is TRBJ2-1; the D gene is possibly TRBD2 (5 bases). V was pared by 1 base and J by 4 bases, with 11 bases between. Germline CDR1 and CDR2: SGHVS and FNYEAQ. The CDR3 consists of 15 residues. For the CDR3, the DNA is TGTGCCAGCAGCTTAGGACGGGGAGATTACAATGAGCAGTTCTTC. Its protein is CASSLGRGDYNEQFF.

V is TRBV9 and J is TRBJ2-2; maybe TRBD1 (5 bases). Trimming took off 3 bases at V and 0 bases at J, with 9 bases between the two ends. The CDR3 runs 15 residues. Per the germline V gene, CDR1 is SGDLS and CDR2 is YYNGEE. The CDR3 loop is CASSAAGTNTGELFF. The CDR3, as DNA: TGTGCCAGCAGCGCCGCAGGGACGAACACCGGGGAGCTGTTTTTT.

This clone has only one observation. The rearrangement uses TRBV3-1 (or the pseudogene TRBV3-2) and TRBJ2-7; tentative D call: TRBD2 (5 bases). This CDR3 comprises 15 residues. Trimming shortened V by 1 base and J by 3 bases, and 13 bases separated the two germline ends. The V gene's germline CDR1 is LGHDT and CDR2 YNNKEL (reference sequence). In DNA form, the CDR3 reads TGTGCCAGCAGCCAAGCTGGCTGGCGGGTCTACGAGCAGTACTTC. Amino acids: CASSQAGWRVYEQYF.

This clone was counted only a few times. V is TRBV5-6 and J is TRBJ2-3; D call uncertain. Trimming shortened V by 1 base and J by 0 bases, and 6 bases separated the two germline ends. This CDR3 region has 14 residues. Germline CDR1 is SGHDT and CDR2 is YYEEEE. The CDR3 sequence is CASSLYPSTDTQYF. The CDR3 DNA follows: TGTGCCAGCAGCTTGTATCCTAGCACAGATACGCAGTATTTT.

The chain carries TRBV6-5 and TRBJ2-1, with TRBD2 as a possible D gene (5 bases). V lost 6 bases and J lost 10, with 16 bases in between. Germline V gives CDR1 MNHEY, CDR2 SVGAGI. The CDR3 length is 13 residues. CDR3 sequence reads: CASSRTTRREQFF. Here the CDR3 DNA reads TGTGCCAGCAGCCGAACCACTAGACGCGAGCAGTTCTTC.

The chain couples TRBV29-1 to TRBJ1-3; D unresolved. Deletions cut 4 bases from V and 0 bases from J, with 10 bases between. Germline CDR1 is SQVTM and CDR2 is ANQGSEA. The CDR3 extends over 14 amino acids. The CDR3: CSVASPTSGNTIYF. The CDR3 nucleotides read TGCAGCGTTGCCAGTCCAACCTCTGGAAACACCATATATTTT.

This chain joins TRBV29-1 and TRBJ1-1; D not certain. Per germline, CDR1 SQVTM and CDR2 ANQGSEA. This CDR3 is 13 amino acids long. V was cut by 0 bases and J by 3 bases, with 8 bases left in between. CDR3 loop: CSVEDQSYTEAFF. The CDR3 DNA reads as TGCAGCGTTGAAGATCAGTCTTACACTGAAGCTTTCTTT.

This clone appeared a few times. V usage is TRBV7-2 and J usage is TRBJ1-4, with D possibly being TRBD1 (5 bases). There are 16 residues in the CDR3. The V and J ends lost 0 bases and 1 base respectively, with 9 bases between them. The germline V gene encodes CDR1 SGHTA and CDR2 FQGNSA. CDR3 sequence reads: CASSLASGGTNEKLFF. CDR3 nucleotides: TGTGCCAGCAGCTTAGCGTCGGGGGGAACTAATGAAAAACTGTTTTTT. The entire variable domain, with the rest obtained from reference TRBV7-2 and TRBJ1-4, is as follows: GAGVSQSPSNKVTEKGKDVELRCDPISGHTALYWYRQSLGQGLEFLIYFQGNSAPDKSGLPSDRFSAERTGGSVSTLTIQRTQQEDSAVYLCASSLASGGTNEKLFFGSGTQLSVL.

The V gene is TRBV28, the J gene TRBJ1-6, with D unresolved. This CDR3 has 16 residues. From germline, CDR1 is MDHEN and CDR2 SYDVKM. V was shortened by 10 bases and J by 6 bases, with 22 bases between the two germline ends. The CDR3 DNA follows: TGTGCCACCTCAAATGATCTAGGAATCATTAATTCACCCCTCCACTTT. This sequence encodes CATSNDLGIINSPLHF.

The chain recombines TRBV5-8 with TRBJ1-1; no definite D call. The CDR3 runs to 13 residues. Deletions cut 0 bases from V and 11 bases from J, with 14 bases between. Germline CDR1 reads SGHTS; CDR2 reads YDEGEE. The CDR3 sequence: CASSLDWERMAFF. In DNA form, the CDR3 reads TGTGCCAGCAGCTTGGACTGGGAGAGAATGGCTTTCTTT.

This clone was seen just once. CDR3 sequence reads: CASTPVGGISYEQYF. The CDR3 DNA reads as TGTGCCAGCACTCCCGTGGGCGGGATCTCCTACGAGCAGTACTTC. The genes are TRBV7-9 and TRBJ2-7; maybe TRBD2 (6 bases). V lost 7 bases and J lost 0, with 16 bases in between. The CDR3 spans 15 residues. Looked up from germline, CDR1 is SEHNR and CDR2 is FQNEAQ (reference sequence).

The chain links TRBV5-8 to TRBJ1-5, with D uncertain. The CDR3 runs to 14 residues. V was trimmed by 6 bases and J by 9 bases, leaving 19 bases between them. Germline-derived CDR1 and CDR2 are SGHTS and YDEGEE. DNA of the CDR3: TGTGCCAGCATCTATCGAGGTACGCCGTCGCCCCAGCATTTT. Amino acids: CASIYRGTPSPQHF.

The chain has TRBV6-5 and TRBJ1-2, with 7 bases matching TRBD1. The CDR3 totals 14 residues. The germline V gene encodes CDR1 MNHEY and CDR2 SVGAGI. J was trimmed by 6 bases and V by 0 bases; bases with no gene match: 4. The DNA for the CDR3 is TGTGCCAGCAGTTACTCAGGGGGCGCGAATGGCTACACCTTC. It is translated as CASSYSGGANGYTF.

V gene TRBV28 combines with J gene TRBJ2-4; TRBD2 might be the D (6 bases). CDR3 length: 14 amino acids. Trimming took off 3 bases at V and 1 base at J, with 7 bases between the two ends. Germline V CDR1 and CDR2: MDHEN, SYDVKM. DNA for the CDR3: TGTGCCAGCAGTTTCGGAGGGGCCAAAAACATTCAGTACTTC. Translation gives CASSFGGAKNIQYF.

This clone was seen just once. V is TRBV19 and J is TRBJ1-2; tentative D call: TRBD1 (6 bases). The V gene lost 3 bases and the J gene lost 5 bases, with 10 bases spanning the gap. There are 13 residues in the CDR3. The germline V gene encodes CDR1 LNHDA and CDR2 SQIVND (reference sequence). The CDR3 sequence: CASSILGAYGYTF. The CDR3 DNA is TGTGCCAGTAGTATTCTGGGGGCGTATGGCTACACCTTC.

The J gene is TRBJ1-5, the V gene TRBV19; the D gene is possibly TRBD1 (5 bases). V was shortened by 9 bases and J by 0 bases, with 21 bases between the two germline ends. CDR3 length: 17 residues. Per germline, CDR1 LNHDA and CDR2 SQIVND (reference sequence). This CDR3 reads CASRDVLHAYSNQPQHF. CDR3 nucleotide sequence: TGTGCCAGCAGGGATGTACTCCATGCGTATAGCAATCAGCCCCAGCATTTT. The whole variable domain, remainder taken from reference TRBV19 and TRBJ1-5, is DGGITQSPKYLFRKEGQNVTLSCEQNLNHDAMYWYRQDPGQGLRLIYYSQIVNDFQKGDIAEGYSVSREKKESFPLTVTSAQKNPTAFYLCASRDVLHAYSNQPQHFGDGTRLSIL.

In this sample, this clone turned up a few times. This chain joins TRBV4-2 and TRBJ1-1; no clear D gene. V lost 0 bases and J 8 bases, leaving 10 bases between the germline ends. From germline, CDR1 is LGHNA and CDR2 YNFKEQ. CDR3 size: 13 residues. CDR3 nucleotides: TGTGCCAGCAGCCAAGACCCCCCGGGGGAAGCTTTCTTT. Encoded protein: CASSQDPPGEAFF.

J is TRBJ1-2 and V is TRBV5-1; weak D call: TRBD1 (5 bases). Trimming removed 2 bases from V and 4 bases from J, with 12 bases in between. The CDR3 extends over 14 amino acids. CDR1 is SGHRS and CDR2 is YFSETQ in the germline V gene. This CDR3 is CASSFSDRSYGYTF. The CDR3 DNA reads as TGCGCCAGCAGCTTCTCTGACAGATCCTATGGCTACACCTTC.

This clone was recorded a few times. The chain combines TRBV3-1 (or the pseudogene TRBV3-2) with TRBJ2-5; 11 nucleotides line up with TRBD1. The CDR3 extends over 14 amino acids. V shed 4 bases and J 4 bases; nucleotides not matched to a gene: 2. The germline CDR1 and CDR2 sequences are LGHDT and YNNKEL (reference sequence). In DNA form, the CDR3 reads TGTGCCAGCAGCCGGGGGACAGGGGGAGAGACCCAGTACTTC. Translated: CASSRGTGGETQYF.

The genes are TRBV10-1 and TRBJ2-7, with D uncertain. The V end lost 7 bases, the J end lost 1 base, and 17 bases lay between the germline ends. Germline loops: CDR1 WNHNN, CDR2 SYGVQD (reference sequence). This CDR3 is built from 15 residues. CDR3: CASTEELSRSYEQYF. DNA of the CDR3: TGCGCCAGCACCGAAGAATTATCTAGATCCTACGAGCAGTACTTC.

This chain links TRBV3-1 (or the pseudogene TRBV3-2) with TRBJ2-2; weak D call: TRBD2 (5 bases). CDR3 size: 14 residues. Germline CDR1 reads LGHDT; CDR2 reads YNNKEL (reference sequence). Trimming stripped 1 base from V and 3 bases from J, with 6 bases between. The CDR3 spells CASSQGGYTGELFF. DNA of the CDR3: TGTGCCAGCAGCCAAGGAGGGTACACCGGGGAGCTGTTTTTT.

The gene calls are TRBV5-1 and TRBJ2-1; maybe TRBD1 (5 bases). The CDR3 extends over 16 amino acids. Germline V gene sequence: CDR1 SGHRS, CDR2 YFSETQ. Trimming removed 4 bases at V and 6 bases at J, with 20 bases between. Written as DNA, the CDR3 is TGCGCCAGCAGCCGTCTGGCGGACACCGTCGGCAATGAGCAGTTCTTC. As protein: CASSRLADTVGNEQFF. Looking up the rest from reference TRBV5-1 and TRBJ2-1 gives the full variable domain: KAGVTQTPRYLIKTRGQQVTLSCSPISGHRSVSWYQQTPGQGLQFLFEYFSETQRNKGNFPGRFSGRQFSNSRSEMNVSTLELGDSALYLCASSRLADTVGNEQFFGPGTRLTVL.

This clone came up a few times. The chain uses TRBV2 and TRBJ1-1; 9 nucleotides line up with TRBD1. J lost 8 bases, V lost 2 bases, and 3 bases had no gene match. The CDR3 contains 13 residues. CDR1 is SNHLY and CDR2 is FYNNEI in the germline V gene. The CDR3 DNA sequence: TGTGCCAGCAGTGAAAGGACAGGGGCCGAAGCTTTCTTT. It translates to CASSERTGAEAFF.

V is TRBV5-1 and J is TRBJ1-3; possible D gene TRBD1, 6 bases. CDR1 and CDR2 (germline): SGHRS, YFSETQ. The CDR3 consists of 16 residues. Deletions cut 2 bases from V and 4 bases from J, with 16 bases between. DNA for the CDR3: TGCGCCAGCAGCTTTACCGGGACAACAGGAGGAAACACCATATATTTT. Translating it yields CASSFTGTTGGNTIYF.

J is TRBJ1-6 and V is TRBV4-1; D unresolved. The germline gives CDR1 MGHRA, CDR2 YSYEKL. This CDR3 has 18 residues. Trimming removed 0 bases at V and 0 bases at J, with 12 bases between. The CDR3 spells CASSQDGPGSSYNSPLHF. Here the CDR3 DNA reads TGCGCCAGCAGCCAAGATGGTCCGGGGAGCTCCTATAATTCACCCCTCCACTTT.